These 20 T cell receptor beta chains originate from one sample sequenced in a study of CD8+ T cells in alopecia areata. Treatment described: oral pan-JAK inhibitor, 5-10 mg twice daily. As the sequencing template, cDNA was produced by extracting RNA and reverse transcribing it. TCRdb's table, derived via immunoSEQ multiplex PCR, lists solely in-frame clones and lacks some. This sample has over 150,000 clones, with over 45% found just once. Sequencing used CD4+ T cells sorted from blood, obtained at week 24, from a patient treated with tofacitinib. These receptors came from a human donor with alopecia areata.

This clone has a count of ten or more. The V gene is TRBV2, the J gene TRBJ1-1; D gene unclear. Germline V CDR1 and CDR2: SNHLY, FYNNEI. Deletions cut 4 bases from V and 4 bases from J, with 10 bases between. The CDR3 contains 13 residues. The CDR3 loop is CASSVGMATEAFF. As DNA, the CDR3 is TGTGCCAGCAGTGTGGGAATGGCCACTGAAGCTTTCTTT.

Written as DNA, the CDR3 is TGTGCCAGCACCACTTCAGGGGTTCCTGAAGCTTTCTTT. This codes for CASTTSGVPEAFF. The chain links TRBV6-5 to TRBJ1-1, with D possibly being TRBD1 (6 bases). The CDR3 runs 13 residues. Germline V gene lookup returns CDR1 MNHEY and CDR2 SVGAGI. Trimming took off 7 bases at V and 6 bases at J, with 15 bases between the two ends.

This clone was seen only a few times. V usage is TRBV2 and J usage is TRBJ1-1; D is unresolved. Trimming removed 7 bases from V and 4 bases from J, with 10 bases in between. CDR1 and CDR2 from the germline V gene are SNHLY and FYNNEI. The CDR3 is 12 amino acids. CDR3 region: CASKETATEAFF. The CDR3 nucleotides read TGTGCCAGCAAGGAGACTGCCACTGAAGCTTTCTTT. The complete variable domain, with remaining parts taken from reference TRBV2 and TRBJ1-1, reads EPEVTQTPSHQVTQMGQEVILRCVPISNHLYFYWYRQILGQKVEFLVSFYNNEISEKSEIFDDQFSVERPDGSNFTLKIRSTKLEDSAMYFCASKETATEAFFGQGTRLTVV.

With respect to this clone: The junction differs from germline at one of its ends, possibly a read error. The chain combines TRBV4-1 with TRBJ2-1; D unresolved. The CDR3 contains 15 residues. Germline lookup yields CDR1 MGHRA and CDR2 YSYEKL. The CDR3 reads CASSQDLSSFNEQFF. In DNA form, the CDR3 reads TGCGCCAGCAGCCAAGATCTGAGCTCCTTCAATGAGCAGTTCTTC.

The rearrangement uses TRBV10-3 and TRBJ2-3; 10 bases map to TRBD2. The CDR3 contains 15 residues. The germline V gene has CDR1 ENHRY and CDR2 SYGVKD. With V trimmed by 4 bases and J by 6 bases, 7 bases remained unmatched. CDR3 bases: TGTGCCATCAGTGGGCTAGCGGGGGCCGGGGATACGCAGTATTTT. Translation: CAISGLAGAGDTQYF.

The gene calls are TRBV27 and TRBJ1-6; unclear D gene. This CDR3 has 13 amino acids. Germline lookup yields CDR1 MNHEY and CDR2 SMNVEV (reference sequence). Trimming removed 3 bases from V and 9 bases from J, with 9 bases in between. CDR3 region: CASSFTPLSPLHF. The CDR3 DNA follows: TGTGCCAGCAGTTTTACCCCCCTTTCACCCCTCCACTTT.

The V gene is TRBV4-3, the J gene TRBJ1-1; tentatively, D is TRBD1 (5 bases). CDR1 and CDR2 from the germline V gene are LGHNA and YSLEER. V was clipped by 7 bases and J by 1 base, with 16 bases between them. This CDR3 has 15 amino acids. CDR3 sequence: CASTTHTTGNTEAFF. In DNA, the CDR3 is TGCGCCAGCACCACTCACACAACAGGGAACACTGAAGCTTTCTTT.

The chain is built from TRBV2 and TRBJ2-3; D could derive from TRBD1 or TRBD2 (5 bases each). The V gene's germline CDR1 is SNHLY and CDR2 FYNNEI. The CDR3 is 15 residues long. Trimming left V 4 bases short and J 1 base short, with 12 bases between. The CDR3 reads CASSVFRGGTDTQYF. As DNA, the CDR3 is TGTGCCAGCAGTGTTTTTAGAGGGGGCACAGATACGCAGTATTTT.

The chain carries TRBV11-2 and TRBJ2-5, with D perhaps TRBD1 (6 bases). Germline assignment: CDR1 SGHAT and CDR2 FQNNGV. This CDR3 has 14 residues. Trimming took 5 bases from V and 6 from J, leaving 16 bases between them. For the CDR3, the DNA is TGTGCCAGCAGCCCACAGGGATCCGCAAAGACCCAGTACTTC. It specifies CASSPQGSAKTQYF.

The rearrangement uses TRBV5-1 and TRBJ2-4; a possible D gene is TRBD1 (5 bases). Trimming took 0 bases from V and 2 from J, leaving 21 bases between them. The CDR3 has 19 amino acids. Germline V gene data show CDR1 as SGHRS and CDR2 as YFSETQ. CDR3 coding DNA: TGCGCCAGCAGCTTGGTTTTCGTCGGAGTACGGACAACCAAAAACATTCAGTACTTC. It is translated as CASSLVFVGVRTTKNIQYF. Combining the CDR3 with reference TRBV5-1 and TRBJ2-4 gives the whole variable domain KAGVTQTPRYLIKTRGQQVTLSCSPISGHRSVSWYQQTPGQGLQFLFEYFSETQRNKGNFPGRFSGRQFSNSRSEMNVSTLELGDSALYLCASSLVFVGVRTTKNIQYFGAGTRLSVL.

This chain connects TRBV10-3 to TRBJ2-4, with D maybe TRBD2 (6 bases). V was trimmed by 3 bases and J by 3 bases, leaving 18 bases between them. The CDR3 sequence is 17 residues long. Germline CDR1 reads ENHRY; CDR2 reads SYGVKD. CDR3: CAISDGTAGLGKNIQYF. The CDR3 region has the DNA TGTGCCATCAGTGACGGGACGGCGGGGTTAGGCAAAAACATTCAGTACTTC.

This rearrangement joins TRBV11-2 to TRBJ2-3; D gene unclear. Germline CDR1 is SGHAT and CDR2 is FQNNGV. V lost 0 bases to trimming and J lost 2 bases, with 6 bases between them. The CDR3 totals 14 residues. Here the CDR3 reads CASSLDRLTDTQYF. The CDR3, as DNA: TGTGCCAGCAGCTTAGATCGCCTCACAGATACGCAGTATTTT.

The V gene is TRBV6-5, the J gene TRBJ2-1, with 7 nucleotides matching TRBD2. CDR1 is MNHEY and CDR2 is SVGAGI in the germline V gene. The CDR3 runs 16 residues. The V gene end was trimmed by 4 bases and the J gene end by 6 bases; junction bases not matched to a gene: 12. CDR3: CASSSLRDYPPNEQFF. The DNA of the CDR3 is TGTGCCAGCAGTTCTCTACGGGACTACCCTCCCAATGAGCAGTTCTTC.

The chain combines TRBV4-2 with TRBJ1-3; D is unclear. Between the trimmed V and J ends, which lost 1 base and 3 bases, there was a span of 7 bases. The CDR3 consists of 14 residues. Germline CDR1 LGHNA, CDR2 YNFKEQ. CDR3 DNA: TGTGCCAGCAGCCAAGTGAATGGTGGAAACACCATATATTTT. This sequence encodes CASSQVNGGNTIYF.

This chain links TRBV2 with TRBJ1-5, with D uncertain. V dropped 5 bases and J dropped 1 base, with 9 bases sitting between them. The V gene's germline CDR1 is SNHLY and CDR2 FYNNEI. The CDR3 covers 14 residues. CDR3 sequence reads: CASSQTSSNQPQHF. CDR3 bases: TGTGCCAGCAGTCAAACATCCAGCAATCAGCCCCAGCATTTT.

The chain links TRBV29-1 to TRBJ1-2, with a weak D call TRBD1 (5 bases). Deletions cut 5 bases from V and 4 bases from J, with 17 bases between. The CDR3 runs to 14 residues. Germline V gives CDR1 SQVTM, CDR2 ANQGSEA. The CDR3 nucleotides are TGCAGCGTTACCCTGGGGGGGTCAACCTATGGCTACACCTTC. Protein sequence: CSVTLGGSTYGYTF.

The table lists this clone with a count of one. The chain has TRBV7-7 and TRBJ1-3; no definite D call. The CDR3 contains 14 residues. V was cut by 4 bases and J by 8 bases, with 15 bases left in between. CDR1 and CDR2 (germline): SSHAT, FNYEAQ (reference sequence). CDR3 region: CASSSRLGGDTIYF. The CDR3 DNA follows: TGTGCCAGCAGCTCGAGATTGGGCGGGGACACCATATATTTT. Full variable domain (rest looked up from reference TRBV7-7 and TRBJ1-3): GAGVSQSPRYKVTKRGQDVTLRCDPISSHATLYWYQQALGQGPEFLTYFNYEAQPDKSGLPSDRFSAERPEGSISTLTIQRTEQRDSAMYRCASSSRLGGDTIYFGEGSWLTVV.

The chain has TRBV5-1 and TRBJ2-1; D gene ambiguous. The V and J ends lost 4 bases and 1 base respectively, with 12 bases between them. This CDR3 has 15 residues. Germline values: CDR1 SGHRS, CDR2 YFSETQ. CDR3 nucleotides: TGCGCCAGCAGCGGCGGACGGTTATCCTACAATGAGCAGTTCTTC. This gives the protein CASSGGRLSYNEQFF.

The table lists this clone with a few counts. Here the CDR3 DNA reads TGTGCCAGCAGCTCGGGGGACAGATACTACGAGCAGTACTTC. This encodes CASSSGDRYYEQYF. The chain is built from TRBV5-6 and TRBJ2-7; a possible D gene is TRBD1 (7 bases). CDR1 SGHDT and CDR2 YYEEEE come from the germline V gene. With 3 bases removed from V and 3 bases from J, the gap between germline ends came to 13 bases. The length of the CDR3 is 14 residues.

The chain combines TRBV30 with TRBJ2-5; 9 bases map to TRBD2. Germline loops: CDR1 GTSNPN, CDR2 SVGIG (reference sequence). The CDR3 is 14 amino acids. V shed 3 bases and J 2 bases; nucleotides not matched to a gene: 4. CDR3 residues: CAWRNLAGQETQYF. As DNA, the CDR3 is TGTGCCTGGAGAAATCTAGCGGGGCAAGAGACCCAGTACTTC. Full variable domain (outside the CDR3, taken from reference TRBV30 and TRBJ2-5): SQTIHQWPATLVQPVGSPLSLECTVEGTSNPNLYWYRQAAGRGLQLLFYSVGIGQISSEVPQNLSASRPQDRQFILSSKKLLLSDSGFYLCAWRNLAGQETQYFGPGTRLLVL.